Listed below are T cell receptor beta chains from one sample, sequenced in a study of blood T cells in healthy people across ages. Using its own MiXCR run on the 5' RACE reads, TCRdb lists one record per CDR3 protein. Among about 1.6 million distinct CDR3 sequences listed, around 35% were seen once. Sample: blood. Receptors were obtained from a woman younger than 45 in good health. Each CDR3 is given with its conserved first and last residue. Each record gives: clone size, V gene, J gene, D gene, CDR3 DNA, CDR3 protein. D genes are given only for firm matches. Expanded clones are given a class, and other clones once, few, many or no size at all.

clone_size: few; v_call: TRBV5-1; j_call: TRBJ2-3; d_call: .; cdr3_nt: TGCGCCAGCAGCCCCCGGGGCCCCGGGACTCTGCCGGATACGCAGTATTTT; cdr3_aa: CASSPRGPGTLPDTQYF
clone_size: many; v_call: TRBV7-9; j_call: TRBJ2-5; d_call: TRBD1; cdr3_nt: TGTGCCAGCAGCCTCAAGACAGGGGTTGAAGAGACCCAGTACTTC; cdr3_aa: CASSLKTGVEETQYF
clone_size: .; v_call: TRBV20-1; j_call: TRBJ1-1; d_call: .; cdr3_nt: TGCAGTGCTAGAGATTTGGTTGGGGAAACTGAAGCTTTCTTT; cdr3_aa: CSARDLVGETEAFF
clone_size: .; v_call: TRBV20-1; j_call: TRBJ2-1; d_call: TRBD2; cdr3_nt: TGCAGTGCTAGAGATCTAGCGGGAGACGCCTACAATGAGCAGTTCTTC; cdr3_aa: CSARDLAGDAYNEQFF
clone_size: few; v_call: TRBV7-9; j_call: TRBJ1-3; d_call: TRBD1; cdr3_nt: TGTGCCAGCAGCTACGACAGGGACACACCTGGAAACACCATATATTTT; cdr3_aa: CASSYDRDTPGNTIYF
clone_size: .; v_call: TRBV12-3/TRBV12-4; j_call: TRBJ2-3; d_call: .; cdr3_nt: TGTGCCAGCAGTTTAGGACTAGCAGGGGATGCGCAGTATTTT; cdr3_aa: CASSLGLAGDAQYF
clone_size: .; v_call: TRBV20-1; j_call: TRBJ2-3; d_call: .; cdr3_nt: TGCAGTGCCACGGGCGGGCCGTGGAGCACAGATACGCAGTATTTT; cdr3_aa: CSATGGPWSTDTQYF
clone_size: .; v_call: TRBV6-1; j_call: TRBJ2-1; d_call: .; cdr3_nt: TGTGCCAGCAACGAGGGCCACCGAAATGAGCAGTTCTTC; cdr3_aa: CASNEGHRNEQFF
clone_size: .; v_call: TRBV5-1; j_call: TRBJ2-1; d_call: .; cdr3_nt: TGCGCCAGCAGCGACCCGGGAGCAGCCTACAATGGGCAGTTCTTC; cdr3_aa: CASSDPGAAYNGQFF
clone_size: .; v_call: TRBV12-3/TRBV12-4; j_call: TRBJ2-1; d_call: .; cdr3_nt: TGTGCCATCCTCCGGCCGGGCAATGAGCAGTTCTTC; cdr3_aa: CAILRPGNEQFF
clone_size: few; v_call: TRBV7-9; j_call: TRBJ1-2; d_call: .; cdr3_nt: TGTGCCAGCAAGGGCCAGGGGAACTATGGCTACACCTTC; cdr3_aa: CASKGQGNYGYTF
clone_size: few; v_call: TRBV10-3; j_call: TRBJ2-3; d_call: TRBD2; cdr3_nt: TGTGCCATCAGTGAGAACATTAGCGGGAAAACAGATACGCAGTATTTT; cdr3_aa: CAISENISGKTDTQYF
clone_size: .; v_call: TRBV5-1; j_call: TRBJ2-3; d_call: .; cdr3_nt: TGCGCCAGCATCCGGGACGCTGGCGTGGGTACGCAGTATTTT; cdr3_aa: CASIRDAGVGTQYF
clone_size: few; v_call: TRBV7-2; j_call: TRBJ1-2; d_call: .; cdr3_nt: TGTGCCAGCAGCTTTTTCCGGGAGGGGAACTATGGCTACACCTTC; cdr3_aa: CASSFFREGNYGYTF
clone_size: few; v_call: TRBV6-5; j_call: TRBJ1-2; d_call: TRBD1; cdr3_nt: TGTGCCAGCAGAGGACAGGGGGATTCTTCTAACTATGGCTACACCTTC; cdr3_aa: CASRGQGDSSNYGYTF
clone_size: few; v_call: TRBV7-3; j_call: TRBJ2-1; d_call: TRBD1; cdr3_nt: TGTGCCAGCAGCTTGGGGCCGCGGACAGGGGTCCACAATGAGCAGTTCTTC; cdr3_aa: CASSLGPRTGVHNEQFF
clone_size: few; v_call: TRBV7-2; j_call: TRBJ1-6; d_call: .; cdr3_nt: TGTGCCAGCAGCTTAAACCCCCCGCCTGATTCACCCCTCCACTTT; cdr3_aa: CASSLNPPPDSPLHF
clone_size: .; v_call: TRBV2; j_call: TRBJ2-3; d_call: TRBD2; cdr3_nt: TGTGCCAGCAGTGTATCAGGGCTAGCGGGGAGTACGCAGTATTTT; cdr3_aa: CASSVSGLAGSTQYF
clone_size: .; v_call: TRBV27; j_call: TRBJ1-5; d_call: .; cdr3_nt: TGTGCCAGCAGACCCGGCGGGGCAGGCAATCAGCCCCAGCATTTT; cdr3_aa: CASRPGGAGNQPQHF
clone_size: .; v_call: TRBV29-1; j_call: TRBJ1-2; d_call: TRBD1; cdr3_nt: TGCAGCGTTGGGGGGACAGGGTATAACTATGGCTACACCTTC; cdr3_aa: CSVGGTGYNYGYTF
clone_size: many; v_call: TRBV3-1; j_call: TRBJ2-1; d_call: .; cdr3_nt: TGTGCCAGCAGCCATTCAGGGCCCGGACATGAGCAGTTCTTC; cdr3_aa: CASSHSGPGHEQFF
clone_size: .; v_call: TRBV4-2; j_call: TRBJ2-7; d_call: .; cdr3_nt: TGTGCCAGCAGCCAAGGAATAGCAACCAACGAGCAGTACTTC; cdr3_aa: CASSQGIATNEQYF
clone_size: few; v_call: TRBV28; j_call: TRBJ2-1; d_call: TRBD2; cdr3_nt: TGTGCCAGCAGCGGGGCCGGGACTAGCGGGGGCAGCTCCTACAATGAGCAGTTCTTC; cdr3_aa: CASSGAGTSGGSSYNEQFF
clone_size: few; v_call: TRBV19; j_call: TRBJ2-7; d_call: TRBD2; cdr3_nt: TGTGCCAGTAGTACAGCCGGGACTAGTGCCGAGCAGTACTTC; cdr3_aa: CASSTAGTSAEQYF
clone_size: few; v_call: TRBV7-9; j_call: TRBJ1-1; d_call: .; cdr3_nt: TGTGCCAGCATCAAGGGTTGGGGCAACACTGAAGCTTTCTTT; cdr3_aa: CASIKGWGNTEAFF
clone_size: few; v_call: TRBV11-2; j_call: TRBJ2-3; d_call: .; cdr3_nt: TGTGCCAGCAGCCCAGGGAGGACGAAACTGTATACAGATACGCAGTATTTT; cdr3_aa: CASSPGRTKLYTDTQYF
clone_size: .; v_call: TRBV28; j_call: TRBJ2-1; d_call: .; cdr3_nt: TGTGCCAGCAGTGAACAGCGTCGTGAGCAGTTCTTC; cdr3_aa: CASSEQRREQFF
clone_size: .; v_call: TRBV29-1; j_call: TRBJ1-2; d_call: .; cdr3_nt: TGCAGCGTTGGAGGGGCAAGGGGCTACACCTTC; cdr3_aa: CSVGGARGYTF
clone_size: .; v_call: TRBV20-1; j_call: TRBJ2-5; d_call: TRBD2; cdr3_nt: TGCAGTGCTAGAGGGTCATCGGGCCGGGGGGCCCAGTACTTC; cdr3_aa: CSARGSSGRGAQYF
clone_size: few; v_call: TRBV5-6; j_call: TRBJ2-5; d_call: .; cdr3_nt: TGTGCCAGCAGCTTGCGAAGGGACTCCGTCTTGGGGACCCAGTACTTC; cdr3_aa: CASSLRRDSVLGTQYF
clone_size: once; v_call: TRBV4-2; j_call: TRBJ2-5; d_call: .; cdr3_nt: TGTGCCAGCAGCCAAGATCATCCGGGGGGCATTAGTGTAGGAGAGACCCAGTACTTC; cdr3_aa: CASSQDHPGGISVGETQYF
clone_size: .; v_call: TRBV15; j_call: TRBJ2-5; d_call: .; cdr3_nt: TGTGCCACCGGCCCGACTAGGCAAGAGACCCAGTACTTC; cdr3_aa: CATGPTRQETQYF
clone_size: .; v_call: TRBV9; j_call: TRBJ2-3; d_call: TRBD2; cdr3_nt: TGTGCCAGCAGCCCAGGGTTAATAGCGGGAGGGCGTGGCACAGATACGCAGTATTTT; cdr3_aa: CASSPGLIAGGRGTDTQYF
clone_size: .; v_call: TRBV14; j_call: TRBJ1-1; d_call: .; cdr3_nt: TGTGCCAGCAGCCTCCGGCGAAGGGGGGACACTGAAGCTTTCTTT; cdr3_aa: CASSLRRRGDTEAFF
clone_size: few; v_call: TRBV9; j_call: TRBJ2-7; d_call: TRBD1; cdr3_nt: TGTGCCAGCAGCCCCTTTGGCAGGGGGTCCCACGAGCAGTACTTC; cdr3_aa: CASSPFGRGSHEQYF
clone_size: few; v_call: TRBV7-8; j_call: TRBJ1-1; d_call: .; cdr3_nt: TGTGCCAGCAGCCCCCTGTCGACGGACACTGAAGCTTTCTTT; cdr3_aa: CASSPLSTDTEAFF
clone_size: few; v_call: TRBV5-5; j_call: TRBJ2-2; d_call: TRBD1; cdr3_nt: TGTGCCAGCAGCTTGCGACAGGGGGGCTTTCGGGACACCGGGGAGCTGTTTTTT; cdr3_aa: CASSLRQGGFRDTGELFF
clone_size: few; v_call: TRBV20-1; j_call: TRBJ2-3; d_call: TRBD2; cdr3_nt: TGCAGTGCTAGACCGACTAGCGTGGGCACAGATACGCAGTATTTT; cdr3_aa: CSARPTSVGTDTQYF
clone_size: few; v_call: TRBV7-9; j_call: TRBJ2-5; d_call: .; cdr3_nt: TGTGCCAGCAGGGGACAGCGGGGGCGCCTCCAAGAGACCCAGTACTTC; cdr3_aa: CASRGQRGRLQETQYF
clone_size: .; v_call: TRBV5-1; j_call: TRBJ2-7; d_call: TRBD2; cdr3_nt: TGCGCCAGCAGCCCCATGTCAGGGAGGGCCTACGAGCAGTACTTC; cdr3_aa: CASSPMSGRAYEQYF
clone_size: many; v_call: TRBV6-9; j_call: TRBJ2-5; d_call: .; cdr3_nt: TGTGCCAGAAAACCGGGACGCAGACTCCAAGAGACCCAGTACTTC; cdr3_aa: CARKPGRRLQETQYF
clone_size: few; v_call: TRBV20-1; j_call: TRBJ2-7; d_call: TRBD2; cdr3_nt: TGCAGTGCTAGAGGGGGACTAGCGACCCGCTACGAGCAGTACTTC; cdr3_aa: CSARGGLATRYEQYF
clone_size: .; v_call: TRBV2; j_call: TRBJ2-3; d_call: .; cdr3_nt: TGTGCCAGCAGTGAGGGGGCGTTGGTTACAGATACGCAGTATTTT; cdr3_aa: CASSEGALVTDTQYF
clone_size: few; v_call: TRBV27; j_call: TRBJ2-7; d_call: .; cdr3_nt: TGTGCCAGCAGTTTACAGGGCAGGCGTAACTACGAGCAGTACTTC; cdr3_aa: CASSLQGRRNYEQYF
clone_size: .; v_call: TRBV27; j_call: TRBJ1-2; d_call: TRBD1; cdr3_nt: TGTGCCAGCAGTTTCCTGCAGGGGGTGAACTATGGCTACACCTTC; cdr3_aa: CASSFLQGVNYGYTF
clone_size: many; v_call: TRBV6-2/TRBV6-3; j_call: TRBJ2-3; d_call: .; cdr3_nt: TGTGCCAGCAGTTACTCGTTTAGCAAGTCAGATACGCAGTATTTT; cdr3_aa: CASSYSFSKSDTQYF
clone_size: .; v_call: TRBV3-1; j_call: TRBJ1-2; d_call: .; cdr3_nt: TGCGCCAGCAGCCAGGACACCATTGGTTCGGGATCTGGCTACACCTTC; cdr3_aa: CASSQDTIGSGSGYTF
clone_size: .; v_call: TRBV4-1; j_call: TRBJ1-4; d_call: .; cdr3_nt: TGCGCCAGCAGCCACGGGGAGGCTAATGAAAAACTGTTTTTT; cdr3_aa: CASSHGEANEKLFF
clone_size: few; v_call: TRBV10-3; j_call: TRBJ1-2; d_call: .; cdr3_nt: TGTGCCATCAGTGAGTCGGGCAGGGGTTCCTATGGCTACACCTTC; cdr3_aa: CAISESGRGSYGYTF
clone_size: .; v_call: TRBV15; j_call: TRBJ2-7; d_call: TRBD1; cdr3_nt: TGTGCCACCAGCAGAGACTTAGGGGACAGCTCCTACGAGCAGTACTTC; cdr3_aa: CATSRDLGDSSYEQYF
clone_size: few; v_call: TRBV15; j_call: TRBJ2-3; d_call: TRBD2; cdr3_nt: TGTGCCACAGTTGCTTTGGGACTAGCGCTCGGGGATACGCAGTATTTT; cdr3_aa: CATVALGLALGDTQYF